These 18 T cell receptor beta chains share one sample of origin, sequenced in a study of T cells after yellow fever vaccination (dated by TCRdb to about 2019). According to the study, the label for this sample's treatment or condition signals: live attenuated yellow fever vaccine strain. Library construction relied on 5' RACE. Instrument on record: Illumina NovaSeq 6000. The public reads were run again by TCRdb, first through fastp at Q25 and then through MiXCR, and only productive beta chains were kept. Entries are consolidated by CDR3 protein sequence, retaining the most common genes and DNA. This sample is represented by about 310,000 distinct CDR3 sequences; less than 4.5% of them were singletons. The ten largest clones add up to 20% to 30% of the sample. The source material was PBMCs, sampled on the day of the yellow fever booster vaccination. The receptors were gathered from a man between 18 and 29 years old who received the YFV17D yellow fever vaccine.

The chain combines TRBV4-2 with TRBJ2-7; either TRBD1 or TRBD2 may supply D (6 bases each). Trimming took 2 bases from V and 4 from J, leaving 24 bases between them. From germline, CDR1 is LGHNA and CDR2 YNFKEQ. This CDR3 spans 18 amino acids. The CDR3 DNA sequence: TGTGCCAGCAGCCAAACGCCCTCCGTGGGGGGCGTCAGGTACGAGCAGTACTTC. It encodes CASSQTPSVGGVRYEQYF.

This clonotype was observed many times. This sequence joins TRBV7-2 and TRBJ2-7; no clear D. This CDR3 has 12 residues. Germline CDR1 is SGHTA and CDR2 is FQGNSA. Trimming stripped 2 bases from V and 6 bases from J, with 8 bases between. The CDR3 protein is CASSLFRAEQYF. For the CDR3, the DNA is TGTGCCAGCAGCTTATTCCGGGCCGAGCAGTACTTC.

The chain carries TRBV15 and TRBJ2-2, with D uncertain. Trimming cost V 3 bases and J 5 bases, with 19 bases left between them. CDR3 length equals 17 residues. The germline V gene has CDR1 LNHNV and CDR2 YYDKDF (reference sequence). CDR3 in amino acids: CATSRGQSVWRTGELFF. The CDR3 nucleotides read TGTGCCACCAGCAGGGGCCAATCAGTTTGGCGGACCGGGGAGCTGTTTTTT.

This clonotype has a count of ten or more. This chain uses TRBV23-1 with TRBJ2-7, with D uncertain. TRBV23-1 is noted as an ORF with a role that remains uncertain. The CDR3 is 13 residues long. Trimming stripped 4 bases from V and 4 bases from J, with 11 bases between. The CDR3 here is CASSLWAFYEQYF. In nucleotides, the CDR3 is TGCGCCAGCAGTCTTTGGGCCTTTTACGAGCAGTACTTC.

V is TRBV11-3 and J is TRBJ2-3; the match to TRBD2 covers 8 bases. This CDR3 comprises 15 residues. With 5 bases clipped from V and 4 bases from J, the junction kept 8 bases outside the gene matches. Germline CDR1 SGHNT, CDR2 YENEEA. The CDR3 coding sequence is TGTGCCAGCAGCCTCGGGACTAGGTTACCAGATACGCAGTATTTT. Protein product: CASSLGTRLPDTQYF. Full variable domain (missing parts from reference TRBV11-3 and TRBJ2-3): EAGVVQSPRYKIIEKKQPVAFWCNPISGHNTLYWYLQNLGQGPELLIRYENEEAVDDSQLPKDRFSAERLKGVDSTLKIQPAELGDSAVYLCASSLGTRLPDTQYFGPGTRLTVL.

The gene calls are TRBV20-1 and TRBJ1-2; 7 bases fit TRBD1. The germline gives CDR1 DFQATT, CDR2 SNEGSKA (reference sequence). Germline trimming cut 3 bases from V and 4 bases from J; bases unmatched to any gene: 14. The CDR3 runs to 16 residues. The CDR3: CSASYGQESWVYGYTF. The CDR3 DNA sequence: TGCAGTGCTAGCTACGGACAGGAGAGTTGGGTCTATGGCTACACCTTC.

This clonotype was detected many times. The chain links TRBV15 to TRBJ1-5; D gene uncertain. CDR3 length: 13 residues. The germline CDR1 and CDR2 sequences are LNHNV and YYDKDF (reference sequence). Trimming removed 2 bases at V and 11 bases at J, with 13 bases between. For the CDR3, the DNA is TGTGCCACCAGCAGAAACGTAAGGCAGGCCCAGCATTTT. This codes for CATSRNVRQAQHF.

This clonotype was observed many times. V usage is TRBV27 and J usage is TRBJ2-2, with D perhaps being TRBD1 or TRBD2 (5 bases each). Germline CDR1 reads MNHEY; CDR2 reads SMNVEV (reference sequence). V lost 2 bases and J lost 5, with 12 bases in between. The length of the CDR3 is 15 residues. CDR3 bases: TGTGCCAGCAGTTTAACTCGCTGGGGGACCGGGGAGCTGTTTTTT. It codes for CASSLTRWGTGELFF.

CDR3 coding DNA: TGTGCCAGCAGCCAAAGGTCGACAGGCCAGTCGGGCTACACCTTC. Residues: CASSQRSTGQSGYTF. The J gene is TRBJ1-2, the V gene TRBV3-1, with D possibly matching TRBD1 (6 bases). Looked up from germline, CDR1 is LGHDT and CDR2 is YNNKEL (reference sequence). V lost 2 bases and J 8 bases, leaving 18 bases between the germline ends. This CDR3 is built from 15 residues. The complete variable domain, with remaining parts taken from reference TRBV3-1 and TRBJ1-2, reads DTAVSQTPKYLVTQMGNDKSIKCEQNLGHDTMYWYKQDSKKFLKIMFSYNNKELIINETVPNRFSPKSPDKAHLNLHINSLELGDSAVYFCASSQRSTGQSGYTFGSGTRLTVV.

This clonotype was counted many times. The chain employs TRBV27 and TRBJ2-2; D gene unclear. The CDR3 length is 13 residues. CDR1 is MNHEY and CDR2 is SMNVEV in the germline V gene (reference sequence). V lost 2 bases and J 5 bases, leaving 6 bases between the germline ends. Written as DNA, the CDR3 is TGTGCCAGCAGTTTACAGTTAACCGGGGAGCTGTTTTTT. Residues: CASSLQLTGELFF.

This clonotype was detected a few times. This chain uses TRBV12-3 or TRBV12-4 with TRBJ1-4; D is undetermined. The CDR3 is made up of 14 amino acids. V was trimmed by 5 bases and J by 6 bases, leaving 13 bases between them. For the CDR3, the DNA is TGTGCCAGCAGTCGCGGGCCGCCCGATGAAAAACTGTTTTTT. This codes for CASSRGPPDEKLFF.

This clonotype was seen ten or more times. V is TRBV5-1 and J is TRBJ1-1; D is uncertain. This CDR3 comprises 12 residues. V lost 4 bases to trimming and J lost 9 bases, with 13 bases between them. CDR1 and CDR2 (germline): SGHRS, YFSETQ. In nucleotides, the CDR3 is TGCGCCAGCAGCCTGGACGACACGAAAGCTTTCTTT. This gives the protein CASSLDDTKAFF.

V is TRBV5-1 and J is TRBJ1-1; D may be TRBD1 (6 bases). The CDR3 runs 14 residues. The germline CDR1 and CDR2 sequences are SGHRS and YFSETQ. V was clipped by 1 base and J by 1 base, with 8 bases between them. CDR3 nucleotide sequence: TGCGCCAGCAGCTTGTGGGGGGCGAACACTGAAGCTTTCTTT. This codes for CASSLWGANTEAFF.

This clonotype showed up just a few times. This chain links TRBV6-6 with TRBJ2-4, with TRBD1 matching over 8 bases. This CDR3 region has 18 residues. Germline CDR1 reads MNHNY; CDR2 reads SVGAGI (reference sequence). Trimming at V came to 2 bases and at J to 1 base, leaving 10 bases not matched to a gene. The CDR3 bases are TGTGCCAGCAGTTACAAAATTGACAGGGGAAGGGCCAAAAACATTCAGTACTTC. Its protein is CASSYKIDRGRAKNIQYF.

This clonotype came up many times. The chain joins TRBV12-5 to TRBJ2-3, with 7 positions matching TRBD2. CDR3 length: 15 residues. Germline values: CDR1 LGHNT, CDR2 FRNRAP. Unmatched junction bases numbered 8, after V lost 4 bases and J lost 4 bases. The CDR3 nucleotides are TGTGCTAGTGGTTCTGACTCGGGACTACCAGATACGCAGTATTTT. This sequence encodes CASGSDSGLPDTQYF.

This clonotype has at least ten counts. The gene calls are TRBV20-1 and TRBJ1-2; D is perhaps TRBD1 (5 bases). This CDR3 has 13 residues. V was clipped by 6 bases and J by 2 bases, with 13 bases between them. CDR1 and CDR2 (germline): DFQATT, SNEGSKA (reference sequence). The CDR3 is CSAGGEGNYGYTF. The CDR3 nucleotides are TGCAGTGCCGGGGGGGAGGGGAACTATGGCTACACCTTC.

This clonotype was seen many times. J is TRBJ1-1 and V is TRBV4-1; D gene unclear. CDR3 length: 16 amino acids. V gave up 3 bases and J gave up 1 base, with 15 bases separating them. CDR1 is MGHRA, CDR2 YSYEKL, per germline. The CDR3 DNA is TGCGCCAGCAGCCAGCTTGGGAACAGTGCGAACACTGAAGCTTTCTTT. This codes for CASSQLGNSANTEAFF.

This clonotype was counted many times. The chain recombines TRBV5-5 with TRBJ2-3, with a weak D call TRBD1 (6 bases). The CDR3 loop spans 14 amino acids. Trimming stripped 6 bases from V and 4 bases from J, with 15 bases between. Germline CDR1 is SGHKS and CDR2 is YYEKEE (reference sequence). Here the CDR3 DNA reads TGTGCCAGCACCACGGACAGACCTCCAGATACGCAGTATTTT. Translating gives CASTTDRPPDTQYF.